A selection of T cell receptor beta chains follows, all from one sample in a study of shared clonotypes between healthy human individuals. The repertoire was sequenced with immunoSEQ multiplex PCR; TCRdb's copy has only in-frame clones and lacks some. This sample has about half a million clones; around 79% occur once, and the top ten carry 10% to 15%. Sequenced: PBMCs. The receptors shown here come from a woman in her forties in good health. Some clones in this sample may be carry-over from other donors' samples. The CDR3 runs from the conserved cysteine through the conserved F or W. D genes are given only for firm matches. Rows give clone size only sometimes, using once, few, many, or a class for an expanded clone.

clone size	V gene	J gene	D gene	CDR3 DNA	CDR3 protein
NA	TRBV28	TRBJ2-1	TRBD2	TGTGCCAGCAGTCCCTCAGGGACTAGCGGGATAGCGCAGTTCTTC	CASSPSGTSGIAQFF
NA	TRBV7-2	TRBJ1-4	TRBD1	TGTGCCAGCAGCTCCCATTTCCGAGCCGGGACAGGGAATGAAAAACTGTTTTTT	CASSSHFRAGTGNEKLFF
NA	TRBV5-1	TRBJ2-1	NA	TGCGCCAGCAGCTTGCGGGGGTTGGAAAATGAGCAGTTCTTC	CASSLRGLENEQFF
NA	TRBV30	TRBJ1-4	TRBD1	TGTGCCTGGGGACAGGGAGTCGAAAAACTGTTTTTT	CAWGQGVEKLFF
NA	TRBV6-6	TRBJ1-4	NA	TGTGCCAGCAGTTACGCGGCGTGGGGGCTTCGGTTTTTT	CASSYAAWGLRFF
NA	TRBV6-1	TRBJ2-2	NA	TGTGCCAGCAGTGAAGCAGCCTTCCCCGGGGAGCTGTTTTTT	CASSEAAFPGELFF
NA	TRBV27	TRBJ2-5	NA	TGTGCCAGCAGCCTCCGAGCCCCGAGGGAGGAGACCCAGTACTTC	CASSLRAPREETQYF
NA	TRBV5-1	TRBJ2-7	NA	TGCGCCAGCAGCCCAAGTCGGGACAACTCCTACGAGCAGTACTTC	CASSPSRDNSYEQYF
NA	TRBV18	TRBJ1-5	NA	TGTGCCAGCTCACCATCCAGTGCCAAGGGCCAGCATTTT	CASSPSSAKGQHF
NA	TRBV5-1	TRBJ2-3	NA	TGCGCCAGCAGCTTGGATGGGGGGCAAAACACAGATACGCAGTATTTT	CASSLDGGQNTDTQYF
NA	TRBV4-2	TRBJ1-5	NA	TGTGCCAGCAGCCAAGGGGACCGTAGCAATCAGCCCCAGCATTTT	CASSQGDRSNQPQHF
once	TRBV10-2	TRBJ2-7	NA	TGCGCCAGCAGTGAGTCTGAGACCTACGAGCAGTACTTC	CASSESETYEQYF
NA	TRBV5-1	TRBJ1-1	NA	TGCGCCAGCAGCTTGAACCCCGGGGGGCGCGCTGAAGCTTTCTTT	CASSLNPGGRAEAFF
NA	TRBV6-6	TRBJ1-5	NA	TGTGCCAGCAGTTACCAGGAGGGAATTCTTAATCAGCCCCAGCATTTT	CASSYQEGILNQPQHF
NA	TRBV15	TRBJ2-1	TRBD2	TGTGCCACCAGCAGCACTAGCGGGAGTTATAATGAGCAGTTCTTC	CATSSTSGSYNEQFF
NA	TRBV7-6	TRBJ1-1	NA	TGTGCCAGCGCACCGGGACTTCTGAACACTGAAGCTTTCTTT	CASAPGLLNTEAFF
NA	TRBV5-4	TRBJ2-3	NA	TGTGCCAGCAGCTTGCTCGATACGCAGTATTTT	CASSLLDTQYF
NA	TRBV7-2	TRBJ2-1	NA	TGTGCCAGCAGGATGAGGACGGGGGAGACCTCAAATGAGCAGTTCTTC	CASRMRTGETSNEQFF
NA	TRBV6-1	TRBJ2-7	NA	TGTGCCAGCAGTGAACCGGGGCCCCCCTACGAGCAGTACTTC	CASSEPGPPYEQYF
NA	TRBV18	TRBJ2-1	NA	TGTGCCAGCTCACTAGAGTATGAGCAGTTCTTC	CASSLEYEQFF
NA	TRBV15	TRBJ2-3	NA	TGTGCCACCAGCAGAGAGAGCATCCGCACAGATACGCAGTATTTT	CATSRESIRTDTQYF
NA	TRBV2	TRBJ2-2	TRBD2	TGTGCCAGCAGTCTCTCTCGGGGACTTAGCGGGAGTAACACCGGGGAGCTGTTTTTT	CASSLSRGLSGSNTGELFF
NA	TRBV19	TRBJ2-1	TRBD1	TGTGCCAGTAGCACACCAAGGGGGCGCGAGTTCAATGAGCAGTTCTTC	CASSTPRGREFNEQFF
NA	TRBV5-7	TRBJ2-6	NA	TGTGCCAGCCTCCATGATTGCGTACAAAGTCGGGCCAACGTCCTGACTTTC	CASLHDCVQSRANVLTF
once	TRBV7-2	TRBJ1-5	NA	TGTGCCAGCAGCCAATTTGGGGGGCTTCAGCCCCAGCATTTT	CASSQFGGLQPQHF
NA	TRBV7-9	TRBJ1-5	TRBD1	TGTGCCAGCAGCTTAGCGGGACAGGGTCAGCCCCAGCATTTT	CASSLAGQGQPQHF
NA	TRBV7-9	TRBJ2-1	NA	TGTGCCAGCATAGGGGGGAATGAGCAGTTCTTC	CASIGGNEQFF
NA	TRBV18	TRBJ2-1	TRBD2	TGTGCCAGCTCACCAACACTAGCGGGTGTCGTCGGGTACAATGAGCAGTTCTTC	CASSPTLAGVVGYNEQFF
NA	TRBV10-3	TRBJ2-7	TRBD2	TGTGCCATCAATGACCCGGGACTAGCGGGAGACGAGCAGTACTTC	CAINDPGLAGDEQYF
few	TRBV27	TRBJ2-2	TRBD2	TGTGCCAGCAGCTACTTAGGCGGGAGGACCGGGGAGCTGTTTTTT	CASSYLGGRTGELFF
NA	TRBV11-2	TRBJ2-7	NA	TGTGCCAGCAGCTTAGAGCCGGGACCCCCCCTTGGCGAGCAGTACTTC	CASSLEPGPPLGEQYF
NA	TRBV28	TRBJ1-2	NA	TGTGCCAGCAGTTTACAGGAGGGCTCTGGCTACACCTTC	CASSLQEGSGYTF
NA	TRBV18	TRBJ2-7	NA	TGTGCCAGCTCACCACCGGACAGCTCCTACGAGCAGTACTTC	CASSPPDSSYEQYF
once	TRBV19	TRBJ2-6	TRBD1	TGTGCCAGTCTTCCCCAGGGGGCTGGGGCCAACGTCCTGACTTTC	CASLPQGAGANVLTF
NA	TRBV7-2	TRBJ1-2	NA	TGTGCCAGCAGCTTAGATATTGGGAGTCGTGGCTACACCTTC	CASSLDIGSRGYTF
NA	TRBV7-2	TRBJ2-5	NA	TGTGCCAGCAGCCAAGTCGCGGAGACCCAGTACTTC	CASSQVAETQYF
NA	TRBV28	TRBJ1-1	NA	TGTGCCAGCAAATTACAGGGTCTATACACTGAAGCTTTCTTT	CASKLQGLYTEAFF
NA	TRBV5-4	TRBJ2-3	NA	TGTGCCAGCAGCCCGGCAAGAGGTTCCACAGATACGCAGTATTTT	CASSPARGSTDTQYF
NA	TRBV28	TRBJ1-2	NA	TGTGCCAGCAGTTACCCACCTTGGGGGACCGCCGACAATGGCTACACCTTC	CASSYPPWGTADNGYTF
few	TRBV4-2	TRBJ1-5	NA	TGTGCCAGCAGCCCGGGGACGGTGAATAGCAATCAGCCCCAGCATTTT	CASSPGTVNSNQPQHF
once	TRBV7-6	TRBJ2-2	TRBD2	TGTGCCAGCAGCTTAGCCCTAGCGGGAGACACCGGGGAGCTGTTTTTT	CASSLALAGDTGELFF
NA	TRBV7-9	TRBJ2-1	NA	TGTGCCAGCAGCTTGGAAGGGGCGATCGGCTACAATGAGCAGTTCTTC	CASSLEGAIGYNEQFF
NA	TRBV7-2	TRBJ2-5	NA	TGTGCCAGCAGCTTACGAGGAATCCAAGAGACCCAGTACTTC	CASSLRGIQETQYF
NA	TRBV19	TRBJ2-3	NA	TGTGCCAGTAGCCCTGGGGGCTGGGATACGCAGTATTTT	CASSPGGWDTQYF
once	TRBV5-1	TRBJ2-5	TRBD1	TGCGCCAGCAGCCCCCGGGACAGGAGCATGACCCAGTACTTC	CASSPRDRSMTQYF
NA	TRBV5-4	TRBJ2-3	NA	TGTGCCAGCAGCTTTCTCCCAGGGCTGGATACGCAGTATTTT	CASSFLPGLDTQYF
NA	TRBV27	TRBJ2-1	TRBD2	TGTGCCAGCAGCCCACTAGCGGCCCACAATGAGCAGTTCTTC	CASSPLAAHNEQFF
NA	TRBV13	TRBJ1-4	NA	TGTGCCAGCAGCTTAGAGGGAGAAAAACTGTTTTTT	CASSLEGEKLFF
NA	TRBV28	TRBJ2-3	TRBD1	TGTGCCAGCAGGACAGGGACAGATACGCAGTATTTT	CASRTGTDTQYF
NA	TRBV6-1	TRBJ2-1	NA	TGTGCCAGCAGATTGAGCGGCATCTACAATGAGCAGTTCTTC	CASRLSGIYNEQFF
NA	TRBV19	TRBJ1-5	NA	TGTGCCAGTATTCAGGGAATCCGAGGAGTGGGGGGAAATCAGCCCCAGCATTTT	CASIQGIRGVGGNQPQHF
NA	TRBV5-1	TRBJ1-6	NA	TGCGCCAGCACATACACAGGGACCGGCACTTCACCCCTCCACTTT	CASTYTGTGTSPLHF
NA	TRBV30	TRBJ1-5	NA	TGTGCCTGGAGTGCCCACATCAGCAATCAGCCCCAGCATTTT	CAWSAHISNQPQHF
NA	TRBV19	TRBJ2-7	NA	TGTGCCAGTAGAACCACAGGAGGATCCTACGAGCAGTACTTC	CASRTTGGSYEQYF